The 5 T cell receptor beta chains given below trace back to one sample, sequenced in a study of cytomegalovirus exposure and HLA in healthy donors. Primers included in the PCR were 60 Vbeta and 13 Jbeta primers. Measured with immunoSEQ multiplex PCR; TCRdb has only the in-frame clones, and not every one. The sample contains a few hundred thousand clones, about four fifths of which appear only once. Sequencing was carried out using PBMCs. The receptors derive from a woman between 40 and 50 years old in good health and CMV-seropositive.

The chain combines TRBV4-3 with TRBJ1-4; no firm D call. Trimming stripped 2 bases from V and 4 bases from J, with 8 bases between. Germline V gene lookup returns CDR1 LGHNA and CDR2 YSLEER. There are 14 residues in the CDR3. CDR3 sequence: CASSQSGNNEKLFF. CDR3 sequence (DNA): TGCGCCAGCAGCCAATCCGGGAATAATGAAAAACTGTTTTTT.

The gene calls are TRBV11-3 and TRBJ2-1; perhaps TRBD2 as D (6 bases). This CDR3 region has 15 residues. V lost 1 base to trimming and J lost 4 bases, with 11 bases between them. The germline V gene encodes CDR1 SGHNT and CDR2 YENEEA. CDR3 sequence (DNA): TGTGCCAGCAGCTTAGGAGATAGCGGATACAATGAGCAGTTCTTC. Translation: CASSLGDSGYNEQFF.

This clone was picked up a small number of times. This rearrangement joins TRBV4-3 to TRBJ1-3; D gene unclear. This CDR3 has 15 residues. The V and J ends lost 0 bases and 0 bases respectively, with 6 bases between them. Germline CDR1 is LGHNA and CDR2 is YSLEER. The CDR3 here is CASSQDRSSGNTIYF. The CDR3 coding sequence is TGCGCCAGCAGCCAAGATAGAAGCTCTGGAAACACCATATATTTT.

V is TRBV30 and J is TRBJ1-5, with TRBD1 matching over 8 bases. The CDR3 consists of 17 residues. Unmatched junction bases numbered 11, after V lost 2 bases and J lost 2 bases. Germline loops: CDR1 GTSNPN, CDR2 SVGIG (reference sequence). CDR3 sequence: CAWSFGQGVEGNQPQHF. CDR3 coding DNA: TGTGCCTGGAGTTTTGGACAGGGAGTGGAGGGCAATCAGCCCCAGCATTTT.

The V call is TRBV4-3, the J call TRBJ2-1; 9 bases agree with TRBD2. Germline values: CDR1 LGHNA, CDR2 YSLEER. The V and J ends lost 0 bases and 3 bases, in that order; junction bases with no gene match: 6. The CDR3 consists of 17 residues. The CDR3 DNA reads as TGCGCCAGCAGCCAAGATCCTCGTAGCGGGAGCTACAATGAGCAGTTCTTC. Its translation is CASSQDPRSGSYNEQFF.